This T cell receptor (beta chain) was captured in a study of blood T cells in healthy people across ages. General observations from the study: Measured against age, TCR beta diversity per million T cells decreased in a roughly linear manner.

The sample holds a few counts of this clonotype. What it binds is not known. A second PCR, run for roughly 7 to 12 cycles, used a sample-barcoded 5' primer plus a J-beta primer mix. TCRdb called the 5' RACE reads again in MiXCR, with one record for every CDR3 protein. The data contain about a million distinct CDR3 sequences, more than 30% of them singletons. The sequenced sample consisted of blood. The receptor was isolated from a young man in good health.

The DNA for the CDR3 is TGTGCCAGCAGTTTAGGCCCAGGGTCCGAGCAGTACTTC. Protein sequence: CASSLGPGSEQYF. The chain uses TRBV12-3 or TRBV12-4 and TRBJ2-7, with D tentatively TRBD1 (5 bases). The CDR3 length is 13 residues. V was pared by 1 base and J by 6 bases, with 10 bases between.